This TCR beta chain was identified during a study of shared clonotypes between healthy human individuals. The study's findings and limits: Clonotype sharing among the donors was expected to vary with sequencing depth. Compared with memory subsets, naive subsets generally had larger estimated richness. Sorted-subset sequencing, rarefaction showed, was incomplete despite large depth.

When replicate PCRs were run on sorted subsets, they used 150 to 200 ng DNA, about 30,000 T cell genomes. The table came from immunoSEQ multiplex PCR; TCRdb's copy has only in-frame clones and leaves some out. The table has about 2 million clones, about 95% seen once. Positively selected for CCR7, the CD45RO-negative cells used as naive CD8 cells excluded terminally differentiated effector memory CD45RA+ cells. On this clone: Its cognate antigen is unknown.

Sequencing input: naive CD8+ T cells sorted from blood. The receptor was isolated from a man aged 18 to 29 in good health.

The chain's CDR3 is CASSQRTGTGYSPLHF. In nucleotides, the CDR3 is TGCGCCAGCAGCCAAAGGACCGGGACAGGGTATTCACCCCTCCACTTT. V is TRBV4-1 and J is TRBJ1-6; TRBD1 agrees at 9 bases. Losses at the gene ends were 2 bases for V and 8 bases for J; bases not matched to a gene: 7. CDR1 and CDR2 (germline): MGHRA, YSYEKL. The CDR3 extends over 16 amino acids.